This TCR beta chain was documented in a study of blood T cell repertoires in COVID-19. About the research overall: Whether acute or convalescent, the COVID-19 samples came from the United States, Italy and Spain. In each case, the material was cDNA or gDNA derived from T cells, B-cell-depleted T cells, or PBMCs.

The Seattle site enrolled patients during active infection and followed them longitudinally. As processed by the authors: Estimation of nucleated cell counts was performed using reference gene primer amplification. Sequencing used immunoSEQ multiplex PCR; TCRdb keeps in-frame clones, though not all of them. V, J and clone size were drawn from that table, and D and trimming were deduced from the DNA. This table has almost 400,000 clones, more than 75% appearing once. The sample consisted of peripheral blood. This clonotype was obtained from a woman aged 55-69 years with COVID-19, enrolled during active disease.

The CDR3 is CASSYAGQGVYEQYF. The CDR3 nucleotides read TGTGCCAGCAGTTACGCGGGACAGGGGGTATACGAGCAGTACTTC. The J gene is TRBJ2-7, the V gene TRBV6-5; TRBD1 aligns across 11 bases. This CDR3 has 15 amino acids. V lost 2 bases, J lost 4 bases, and 4 bases stayed unmatched. Germline V gene sequence: CDR1 MNHEY, CDR2 SVGAGI.